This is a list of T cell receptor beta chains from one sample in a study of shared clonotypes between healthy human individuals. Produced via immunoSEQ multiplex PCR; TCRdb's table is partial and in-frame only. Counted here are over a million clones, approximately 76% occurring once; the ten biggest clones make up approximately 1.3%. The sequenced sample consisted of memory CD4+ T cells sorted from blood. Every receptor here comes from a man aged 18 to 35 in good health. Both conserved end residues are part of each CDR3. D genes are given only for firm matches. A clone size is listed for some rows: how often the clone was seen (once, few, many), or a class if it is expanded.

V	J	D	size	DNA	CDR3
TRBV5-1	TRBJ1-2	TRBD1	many	TGCGCCAGCAGCTGGACAGGGGAAGACGGCTACACCTTC	CASSWTGEDGYTF
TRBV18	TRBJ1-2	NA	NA	TGTGCCAGCTCACCCGGACAGAAAAGCAGAGATGGCTACACCTTC	CASSPGQKSRDGYTF
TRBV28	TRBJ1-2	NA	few	TGTGGCTGTGGGGCCTATGGCTACACCTTC	CGCGAYGYTF
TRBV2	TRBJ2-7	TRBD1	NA	TGTGCCACCCGGGACAGCAAAGGCTCCTACGAGCAGTACTTC	CATRDSKGSYEQYF
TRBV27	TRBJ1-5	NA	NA	TGTGCCAGCAGAAGGGACACGCGACCCAATCAGCCCCAGCATTTT	CASRRDTRPNQPQHF
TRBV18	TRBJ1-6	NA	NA	TGTGCCAGCTCCCGGGAGTATAATTCACCCCTCCACTTT	CASSREYNSPLHF
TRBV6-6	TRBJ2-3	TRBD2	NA	TGTGCCAACCTAGCGGGGCCCACAGATACGCAGTATTTT	CANLAGPTDTQYF
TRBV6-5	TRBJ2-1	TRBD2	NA	TGTGCCAGCAGCCGGGGGGGCACGAACAATGAGCAGTTCTTC	CASSRGGTNNEQFF
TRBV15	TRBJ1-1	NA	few	TGTGCCACCAGCAGAGATCACAGGGATGAAGCTTTCTTT	CATSRDHRDEAFF
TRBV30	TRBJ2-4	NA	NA	TGTGCCTGGAGTGTTTGGGGGTCCCTAAACATTCAGTACTTC	CAWSVWGSLNIQYF
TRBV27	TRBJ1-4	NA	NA	TGTGCCAGCAGTTTCTCCGTGGGGGAAAAACTGTTTTTT	CASSFSVGEKLFF
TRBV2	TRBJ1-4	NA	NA	TGTGCCAGCAAAGCCGGGACAATGGTTGGAAAACTGTTTTTT	CASKAGTMVGKLFF
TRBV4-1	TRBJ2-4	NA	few	TGCGCCAGCAGCCAGGGCCAAAACATTCAGTACTTC	CASSQGQNIQYF
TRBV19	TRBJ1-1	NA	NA	TGTGCCAGTAGCCCCTATGGGAACACAGCCACGACAGAGGGGACTGAAGCTTTCTTT	CASSPYGNTATTEGTEAFF
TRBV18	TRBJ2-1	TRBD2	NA	TGTGCCAGCTCACCGGGGCTAGCGGGAGAAGGGAATGAGCAGTTCTTC	CASSPGLAGEGNEQFF
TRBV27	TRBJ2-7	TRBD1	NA	TGTGCCAGCAGTCCGCCGGGACAGGGGGCGAGGGAGCAGTACTTC	CASSPPGQGAREQYF
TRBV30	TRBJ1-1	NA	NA	TGTGCCTGGAAAGAGATCGGGACGGCGAACACTGAAGCTTTCTTT	CAWKEIGTANTEAFF
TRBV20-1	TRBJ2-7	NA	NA	TGCAGTGGCAGGTATTTTTCCGAGCAGTACTTC	CSGRYFSEQYF
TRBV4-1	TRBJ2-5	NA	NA	TGCGCCAGCAGCCAAGATGATGAATGGAGAGAGACCCAGTACTTC	CASSQDDEWRETQYF
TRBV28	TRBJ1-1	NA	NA	TGTGCCAGCAGTTTGGGGGGCGCGAAGGAAGCTTTCTTT	CASSLGGAKEAFF
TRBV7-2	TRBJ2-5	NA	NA	TGTGCCAGCAGCTTAGGTGAGATGGAGACCCAGTACTTC	CASSLGEMETQYF
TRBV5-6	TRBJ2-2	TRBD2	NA	TGTGCCAGCAGCTTGGTACTAGCGGGAGATGTCGGGGAGCTGTTTTTT	CASSLVLAGDVGELFF
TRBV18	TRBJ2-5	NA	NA	TGTGCCAGCTCACCAGCGCAAGAGACCCAGTACTTC	CASSPAQETQYF
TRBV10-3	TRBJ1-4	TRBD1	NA	TGTGCCATCAGTCCGGGACAGGGTTTGAACAATGAAAAACTGTTTTTT	CAISPGQGLNNEKLFF
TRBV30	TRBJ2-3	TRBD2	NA	TGTGCCTGGAGTCGGCGGGAGTCAGATACGCAGTATTTT	CAWSRRESDTQYF
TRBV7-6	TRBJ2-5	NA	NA	TGTGCCAGCAGCTTAGTTATGGACCGGGAGACCCAGTACTTC	CASSLVMDRETQYF
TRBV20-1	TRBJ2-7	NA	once	TGCAGTGCTGAAGACCCCTACGAGCAGTACTTC	CSAEDPYEQYF
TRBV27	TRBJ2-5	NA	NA	TGTGCCAGCAGTTCCTCCCCCGGGAACCAAGAGACCCAGTACTTC	CASSSSPGNQETQYF
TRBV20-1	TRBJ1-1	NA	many	TGCAGTGCTATAGAGAACACTGAAGCTTTCTTT	CSAIENTEAFF
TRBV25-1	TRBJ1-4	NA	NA	TGTGCCAGCGCTGAGCAAGAAGGACGGTGGTATGAAAAACTGTTTTTT	CASAEQEGRWYEKLFF
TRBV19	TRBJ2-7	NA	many	TGTGCCAGTAGTATCTCCACTAGCAGTGACGAGCAGTACTTC	CASSISTSSDEQYF
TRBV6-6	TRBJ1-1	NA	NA	TGTGCCAGCAGTTATGAGGAGGCAAGGGGAGCTTTCTTT	CASSYEEARGAFF
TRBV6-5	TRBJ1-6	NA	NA	TGTGCCAGCTGTGGCAGGGGAACTTCACCCCTCCACTTT	CASCGRGTSPLHF
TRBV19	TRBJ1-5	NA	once	TGTGCCAGTAGTATTTGGGGAGGACAACTTAGCAATCAGCCCCAGCATTTT	CASSIWGGQLSNQPQHF
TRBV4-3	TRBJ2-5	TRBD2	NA	TGCGCCAGCAGCCAAGAGAGCGGGAGGGGAACGGAGACCCAGTACTTC	CASSQESGRGTETQYF
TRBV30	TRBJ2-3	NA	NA	TGTGCCTGGAGCGGGACTGCCAACACAGATACGCAGTATTTT	CAWSGTANTDTQYF
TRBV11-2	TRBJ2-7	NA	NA	TGTGCCAGCAGCTTAGGCCCGGGCTACACCTACGAGCAGTACTTC	CASSLGPGYTYEQYF
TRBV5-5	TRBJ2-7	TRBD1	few	TGTGCCAGCAGCTGGACGGGACAGGCCGCCTACGAGCAGTACTTC	CASSWTGQAAYEQYF
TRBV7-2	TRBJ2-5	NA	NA	TGTGCCAGCAGCTATTCGCCCGTCGAGACCCAGTACTTC	CASSYSPVETQYF
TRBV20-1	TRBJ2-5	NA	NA	TGCAGTGCTAGTTGGGAGACCCAGTACTTC	CSASWETQYF
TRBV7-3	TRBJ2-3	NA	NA	TGTGCCAGCAGCTCACGGGGGTTAAGCACAGATACGCAGTATTTT	CASSSRGLSTDTQYF
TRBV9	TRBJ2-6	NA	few	TGTGCCAGCAGCGTAGGGTTGTCCTCTGGGGCCAACGTCCTGACTTTC	CASSVGLSSGANVLTF
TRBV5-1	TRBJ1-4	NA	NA	TGCGCCAGTAGAATGGGAACTAATGAAAAACTGTTTTTT	CASRMGTNEKLFF
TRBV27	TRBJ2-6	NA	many	TGTGCCAGCAGTTCCGCCCTGCTCTCTGGGGCCAACGTCCTGACTTTC	CASSSALLSGANVLTF
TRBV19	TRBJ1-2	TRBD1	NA	TGTGCCAGTAGCCCCACGGCTGCCGGGACAGGGAGTAAGAAGGATGGCTACACCTTC	CASSPTAAGTGSKKDGYTF
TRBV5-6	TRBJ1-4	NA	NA	TGTGCCAGCAGCTTGGGCCCCGTCTCAGAAGCTAATGAAAAACTGTTTTTT	CASSLGPVSEANEKLFF
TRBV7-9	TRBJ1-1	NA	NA	TGTGCCAGCAGCCCCAGTTCCATGAACACTGAAGCTTTCTTT	CASSPSSMNTEAFF
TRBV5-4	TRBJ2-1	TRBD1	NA	TGTGCCAGCAGCCTGGACAGGGGTTCCTACAATGAGCAGTTCTTC	CASSLDRGSYNEQFF
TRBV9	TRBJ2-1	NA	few	TGTGCCAGCAGCGTAGTACCCCCGGGGGCCTCCTACAATGAGCAGTTCTTC	CASSVVPPGASYNEQFF
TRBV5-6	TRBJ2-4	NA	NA	TGTGCCAGCAGCCGTCGAGGGTCGGAAAACATTCAGTACTTC	CASSRRGSENIQYF
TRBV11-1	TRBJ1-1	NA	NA	TGTGCCAGCGCAGAGGGTCGCACTGAAGCTTTCTTT	CASAEGRTEAFF
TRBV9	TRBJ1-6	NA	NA	TGTGCCAGCAGCGTAGGGCCTCTTGACTCACCCCTCCACTTT	CASSVGPLDSPLHF
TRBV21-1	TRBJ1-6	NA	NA	TGTGCCAGCAGCAAAGGGGAAGCAGGGTATGAGTATTCACCCCTCCACTTT	CASSKGEAGYEYSPLHF